Listed here are 21 T cell receptor beta chains from one sample, sequenced in a study of blood T cell repertoires in COVID-19. Sequencing was performed with immunoSEQ multiplex PCR; in TCRdb, only in-frame clones are kept and a portion is missing. This table has more than 100,000 clones, over 75% appearing once. Material: peripheral blood. Source of these receptors: a man aged 65 to 79 with active COVID-19.

This sequence joins TRBV4-3 and TRBJ1-3; 8 positions match TRBD1. There are 17 residues in the CDR3. Germline lookup yields CDR1 LGHNA and CDR2 YSLEER. The V gene end was trimmed by 2 bases and the J gene end by 0 bases; junction bases not matched to a gene: 6. CDR3 amino acids: CASSQLDRASSGNTIYF. For the CDR3, the DNA is TGCGCCAGCAGCCAATTGGACAGGGCAAGCTCTGGAAACACCATATATTTT.

The chain carries TRBV7-9 and TRBJ2-3; D might be TRBD2 (6 bases). The germline CDR1 and CDR2 sequences are SEHNR and FQNEAQ (reference sequence). Between the trimmed V and J ends, which lost 5 bases and 2 bases, there was a span of 17 bases. The CDR3 consists of 16 residues. For the CDR3, the DNA is TGTGCCAGCAGCCCCTCTCAGCGGGCCAACACAGATACGCAGTATTTT. It codes for CASSPSQRANTDTQYF.

J is TRBJ2-7 and V is TRBV7-2; a weak D match, TRBD1 (6 bases). Trimming took 6 bases from V and 0 from J, leaving 9 bases between them. The V gene's germline CDR1 is SGHTA and CDR2 FQGNSA. This CDR3 is built from 13 residues. CDR3 in DNA: TGTGCCAGCAGACAGGGCTACTCCTACGAGCAGTACTTC. The encoded protein is CASRQGYSYEQYF.

The rearrangement joins TRBV11-2 to TRBJ1-2; 9 bases line up with TRBD1. This CDR3 is 15 amino acids long. Germline CDR1 and CDR2: SGHAT and FQNNGV. V trimming: 5 bases; J trimming: 3 bases; junction bases outside the gene matches: 7. CDR3 region: CASSTAGQGHYGYTF. CDR3 nucleotide sequence: TGTGCCAGCAGCACAGCGGGACAGGGACACTATGGCTACACCTTC.

The chain uses TRBV6-5 and TRBJ2-7; a possible D gene is TRBD1 (6 bases). CDR3 length: 16 amino acids. Trimming pared 2 bases from V and 1 base from J, leaving 15 bases between. CDR1 and CDR2 (germline): MNHEY, SVGAGI. CDR3 region: CASSYLVQGPSYEQYF. As DNA, the CDR3 is TGTGCCAGCAGTTACCTAGTACAGGGCCCGTCCTACGAGCAGTACTTC.

This chain uses TRBV30 with TRBJ1-5; tentatively, D is TRBD1 (5 bases). V lost 7 bases, J lost 0 bases, and 16 bases lay in between. The germline gives CDR1 GTSNPN, CDR2 SVGIG (reference sequence). This CDR3 contains 15 residues. The CDR3 bases are TGTGCCTTTAGGGGCGGGGGTCTTAGCAATCAGCCCCAGCATTTT. Its protein product is CAFRGGGLSNQPQHF.

The V gene is TRBV4-1, the J gene TRBJ2-7, with 8 positions matching TRBD1. Per germline, CDR1 MGHRA and CDR2 YSYEKL. J lost 4 bases, V lost 0 bases, and 8 bases had no gene match. The CDR3 sequence is 16 residues long. CDR3 DNA: TGCGCCAGCAGCCAAGACGGGGCAGGGGGCATATACGAGCAGTACTTC. Protein product: CASSQDGAGGIYEQYF.

The chain joins TRBV15 to TRBJ1-1; D is undetermined. In germline, CDR1 is LNHNV, CDR2 YYDKDF (reference sequence). The CDR3 loop spans 14 amino acids. V was trimmed by 6 bases and J by 6 bases, leaving 17 bases between them. The CDR3 nucleotides read TGTGCCACCAGTTCCGGGAGGGATTTGCCTGAAGCTTTCTTT. Protein: CATSSGRDLPEAFF.

The chain is built from TRBV12-3 or TRBV12-4 and TRBJ1-5; a possible D gene is TRBD1 (5 bases). The CDR3 contains 12 residues. Trimming removed 5 bases from V and 9 bases from J, with 11 bases in between. CDR3: CASSNHQGPQHF. CDR3 coding DNA: TGTGCCAGCAGTAACCACCAGGGGCCCCAGCATTTT.

This sequence joins TRBV5-6 and TRBJ1-4, with D unresolved. Germline V gene lookup returns CDR1 SGHDT and CDR2 YYEEEE. V gave up 1 base and J gave up 0 bases, with 7 bases separating them. This CDR3 has 15 amino acids. In DNA, the CDR3 is TGTGCCAGCAGCTTGCGCGGCCCAACTAATGAAAAACTGTTTTTT. It encodes CASSLRGPTNEKLFF.

The chain uses TRBV28 and TRBJ2-5; 9 bases are a match to TRBD1. The CDR3 runs to 15 residues. CDR1 and CDR2 from the germline V gene are MDHEN and SYDVKM. Losses at the gene ends were 6 bases for V and 1 base for J; bases not matched to a gene: 6. The CDR3 is CASRRTGEVQETQYF. CDR3 nucleotides: TGTGCCAGCAGGCGGACAGGGGAGGTCCAAGAGACCCAGTACTTC.

The chain combines TRBV30 with TRBJ1-5, with a weak D call TRBD1 (5 bases). V was clipped by 2 bases and J by 7 bases, with 18 bases between them. The CDR3 length is 15 residues. Germline V lookup: CDR1 GTSNPN, CDR2 SVGIG (reference sequence). DNA for the CDR3: TGTGCCTGGAGTAGAAACAGCGGGGCGGGACAGCCCCAGCATTTT. This sequence encodes CAWSRNSGAGQPQHF.

This rearrangement joins TRBV19 to TRBJ1-1, with 8 bases matching TRBD1. This CDR3 has 14 residues. With 3 bases clipped from V and 5 bases from J, the junction kept 5 bases outside the gene matches. Germline CDR1 LNHDA, CDR2 SQIVND (reference sequence). CDR3 residues: CASSIIRGPTEAFF. CDR3 nucleotides: TGTGCCAGTAGTATCATCAGGGGGCCGACTGAAGCTTTCTTT.

The rearrangement uses TRBV6-5 and TRBJ1-4; 9 bases map to TRBD1. The CDR3 is 15 residues long. The germline gives CDR1 MNHEY, CDR2 SVGAGI. Trimming removed 6 bases from V and 8 bases from J; junction bases left unmatched: 10. CDR3 sequence reads: CASRGPGQGKEKLFF. The CDR3 nucleotides read TGTGCCAGCAGGGGTCCGGGACAGGGTAAAGAAAAACTGTTTTTT.

This sequence joins TRBV24-1 and TRBJ1-4; D is ambiguous. Trimming took 2 bases from V and 0 from J, leaving 9 bases between them. CDR3 length: 16 amino acids. Germline-derived CDR1 and CDR2 are KGHDR and SFDVKD. The CDR3 DNA reads as TGTGCCACCAGTGATTCCGCAGACTCAACTAATGAAAAACTGTTTTTT. Protein product: CATSDSADSTNEKLFF.

This chain joins TRBV7-3 and TRBJ2-7; 9 bases are a match to TRBD1. The CDR3 loop spans 16 amino acids. Germline trimming cut 1 base from V and 3 bases from J; bases unmatched to any gene: 7. Germline V lookup: CDR1 SGHTA, CDR2 FQGTGA. As DNA, the CDR3 is TGTGCCAGCAGCTTAAGGGGAGGGACAGGGAGCTACGAGCAGTACTTC. Protein sequence: CASSLRGGTGSYEQYF.

Only a few counts were recorded for this clone. The V and J genes are TRBV23-1 and TRBJ2-5, with D uncertain. TRBV23-1 is an open reading frame, and its role is uncertain. This CDR3 contains 16 residues. V was pared by 0 bases and J by 3 bases, with 14 bases between. The DNA for the CDR3 is TGCGCCAGCAGTCAATCGCCCACTACCCGCGAAGAGACCCAGTACTTC. Protein sequence: CASSQSPTTREETQYF.

CDR3 protein: CASSLLPASGSPLNEQFF. The DNA of the CDR3 is TGTGCCAGCAGCTTACTCCCCGCGAGCGGGAGCCCCCTCAATGAGCAGTTCTTC. The chain uses TRBV12-1 and TRBJ2-1; TRBD2 is taken as the D call from the table, unchecked against the DNA. TRBV12-1 corresponds to a pseudogene. The CDR3 contains 18 residues.

The chain carries TRBV30 and TRBJ2-3, with 8 nucleotides matching TRBD2. With 5 bases clipped from V and 8 bases from J, the junction kept 9 bases outside the gene matches. Looked up from germline, CDR1 is GTSNPN and CDR2 is SVGIG (reference sequence). This CDR3 has 13 amino acids. The CDR3 region is CAWRTSPTGTQYF. DNA of the CDR3: TGTGCCTGGCGGACTAGCCCAACGGGTACGCAGTATTTT.

This clone came up once. The V gene is TRBV30, the J gene TRBJ2-3, with 8 bases lining up with TRBD2. The trim removed 0 bases at V and 3 bases at J, leaving 2 bases unmatched. CDR1 is GTSNPN, CDR2 SVGIG, per germline (reference sequence). CDR3 size: 14 residues. The CDR3 loop reads CAWSVLAVTDTQYF. For the CDR3, the DNA is TGTGCCTGGAGTGTACTAGCGGTTACAGATACGCAGTATTTT.

This clone has just one count. This sequence joins TRBV19 and TRBJ1-1, with a tentative D call TRBD1 (5 bases). This CDR3 contains 14 residues. The ends were cut back, 10 bases at V and 4 bases at J, with 19 bases in the middle. Germline V gives CDR1 LNHDA, CDR2 SQIVND (reference sequence). In DNA, the CDR3 is TGTGCCACCTTCCCTTTGGGGGGGACCACTGAAGCTTTCTTT. Amino acid sequence: CATFPLGGTTEAFF.